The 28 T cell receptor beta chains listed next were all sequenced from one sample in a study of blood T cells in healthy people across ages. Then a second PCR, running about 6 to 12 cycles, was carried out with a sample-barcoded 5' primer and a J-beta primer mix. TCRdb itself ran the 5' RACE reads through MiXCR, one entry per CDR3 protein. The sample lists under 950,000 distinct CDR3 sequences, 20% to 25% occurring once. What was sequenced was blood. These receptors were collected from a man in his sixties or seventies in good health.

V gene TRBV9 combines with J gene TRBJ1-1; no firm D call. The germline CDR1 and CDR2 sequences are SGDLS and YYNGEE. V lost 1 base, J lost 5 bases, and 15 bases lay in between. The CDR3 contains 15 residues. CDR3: CASSVYSGVSTEAFF. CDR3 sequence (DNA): TGTGCCAGCAGCGTATACAGCGGAGTGAGTACTGAAGCTTTCTTT.

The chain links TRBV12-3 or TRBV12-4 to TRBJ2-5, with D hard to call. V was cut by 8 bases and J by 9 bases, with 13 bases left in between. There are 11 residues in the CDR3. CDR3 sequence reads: CASGPGWAQYF. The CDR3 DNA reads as TGTGCCAGCGGCCCCGGGTGGGCCCAGTACTTC.

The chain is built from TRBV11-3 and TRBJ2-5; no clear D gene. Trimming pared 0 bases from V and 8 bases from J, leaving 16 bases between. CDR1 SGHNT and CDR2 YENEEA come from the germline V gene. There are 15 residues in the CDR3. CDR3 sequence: CASSLDPGPTVTQYF. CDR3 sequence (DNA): TGTGCCAGCAGCTTAGATCCCGGCCCCACTGTCACCCAGTACTTC.

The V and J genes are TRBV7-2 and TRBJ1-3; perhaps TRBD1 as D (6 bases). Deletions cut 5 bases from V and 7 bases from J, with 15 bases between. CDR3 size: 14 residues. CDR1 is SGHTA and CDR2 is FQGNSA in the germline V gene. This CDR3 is CASSPRGQRNTIYF. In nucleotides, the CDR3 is TGTGCCAGCAGCCCCCGAGGACAGCGGAACACCATATATTTT. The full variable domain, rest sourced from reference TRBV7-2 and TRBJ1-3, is GAGVSQSPSNKVTEKGKDVELRCDPISGHTALYWYRQSLGQGLEFLIYFQGNSAPDKSGLPSDRFSAERTGGSVSTLTIQRTQQEDSAVYLCASSPRGQRNTIYFGEGSWLTVV.

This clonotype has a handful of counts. The CDR3 is CSADGTSGLNEQFF. CDR3 nucleotide sequence: TGCAGTGCCGACGGGACTAGCGGGCTCAATGAGCAGTTCTTC. J is TRBJ2-5 and V is TRBV20-1; 12 bases are shared with TRBD2. The DNA end favors TRBJ2-1, so the J call may be wrong. Germline assignment: CDR1 DFQATT and CDR2 SNEGSKA (reference sequence). This CDR3 is built from 14 residues.

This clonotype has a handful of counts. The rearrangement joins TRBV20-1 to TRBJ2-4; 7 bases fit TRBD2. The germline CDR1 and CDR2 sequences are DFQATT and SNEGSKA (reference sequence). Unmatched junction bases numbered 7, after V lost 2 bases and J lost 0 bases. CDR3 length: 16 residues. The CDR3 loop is CSARPGRDLAKNIQYF. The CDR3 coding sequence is TGCAGTGCTAGACCGGGGAGGGACTTAGCCAAAAACATTCAGTACTTC.

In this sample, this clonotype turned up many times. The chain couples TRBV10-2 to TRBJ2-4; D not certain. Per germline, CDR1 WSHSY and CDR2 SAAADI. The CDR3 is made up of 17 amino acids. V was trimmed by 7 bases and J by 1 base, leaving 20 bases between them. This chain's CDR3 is CASTREDDALAKNIQYF. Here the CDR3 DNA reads TGCGCCAGCACCCGAGAAGATGATGCCTTGGCCAAAAACATTCAGTACTTC.

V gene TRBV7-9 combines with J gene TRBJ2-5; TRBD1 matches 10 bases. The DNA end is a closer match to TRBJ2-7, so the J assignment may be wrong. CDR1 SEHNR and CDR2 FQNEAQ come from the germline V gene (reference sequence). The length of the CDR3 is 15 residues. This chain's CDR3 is CASGIPGQGYVEQYF. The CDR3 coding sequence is TGTGCCAGCGGTATACCGGGACAGGGGTATGTCGAGCAGTACTTC.

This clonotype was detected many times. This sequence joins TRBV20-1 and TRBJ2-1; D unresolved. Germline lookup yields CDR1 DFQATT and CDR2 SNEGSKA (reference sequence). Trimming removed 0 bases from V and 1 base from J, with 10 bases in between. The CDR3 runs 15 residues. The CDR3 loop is CSARDPAESYNEQFF. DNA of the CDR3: TGCAGTGCTAGAGATCCGGCGGAGTCCTACAATGAGCAGTTCTTC.

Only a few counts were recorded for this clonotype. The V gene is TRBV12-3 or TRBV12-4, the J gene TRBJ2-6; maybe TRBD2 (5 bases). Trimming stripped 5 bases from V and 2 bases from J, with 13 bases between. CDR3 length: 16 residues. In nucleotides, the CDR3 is TGTGCCAGCAGTCAGCGGACCGTTACTGGGGCCAACGTCCTGACTTTC. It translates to CASSQRTVTGANVLTF.

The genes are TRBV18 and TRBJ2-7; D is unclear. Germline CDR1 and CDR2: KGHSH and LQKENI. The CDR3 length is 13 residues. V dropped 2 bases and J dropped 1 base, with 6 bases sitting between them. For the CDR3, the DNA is TGTGCCAGCTCACCATCGGCTTCCTACGAGCAGTACTTC. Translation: CASSPSASYEQYF.

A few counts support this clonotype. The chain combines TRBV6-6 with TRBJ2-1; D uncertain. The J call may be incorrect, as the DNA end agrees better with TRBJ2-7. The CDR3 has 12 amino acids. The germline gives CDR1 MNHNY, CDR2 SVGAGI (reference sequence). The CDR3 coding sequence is TGTGCCAGCAGCTACCCCGACTACGAGCAGTACTTC. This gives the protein CASSYPDYEQYF.

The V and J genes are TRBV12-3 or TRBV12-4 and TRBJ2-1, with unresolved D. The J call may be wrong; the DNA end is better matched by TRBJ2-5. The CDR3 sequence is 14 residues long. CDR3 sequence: CASSSPDLGETQYF. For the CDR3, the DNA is TGTGCCAGCAGTTCCCCCGATCTGGGGGAGACCCAGTACTTC.

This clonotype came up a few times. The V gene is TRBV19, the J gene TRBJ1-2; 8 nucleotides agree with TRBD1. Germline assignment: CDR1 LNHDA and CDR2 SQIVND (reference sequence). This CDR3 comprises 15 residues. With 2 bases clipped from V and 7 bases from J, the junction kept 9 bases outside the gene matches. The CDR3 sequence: CASSITPDRVLGYTF. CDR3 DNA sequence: TGTGCCAGTAGTATAACCCCGGACAGGGTCCTTGGCTACACCTTC.

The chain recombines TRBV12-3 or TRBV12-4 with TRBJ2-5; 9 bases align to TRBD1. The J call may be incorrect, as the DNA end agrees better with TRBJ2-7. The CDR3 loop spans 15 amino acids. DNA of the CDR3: TGTGCCAGCAGTTTACCCGGGACAGGGAGGTTCGAGCAGTACTTC. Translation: CASSLPGTGRFEQYF.

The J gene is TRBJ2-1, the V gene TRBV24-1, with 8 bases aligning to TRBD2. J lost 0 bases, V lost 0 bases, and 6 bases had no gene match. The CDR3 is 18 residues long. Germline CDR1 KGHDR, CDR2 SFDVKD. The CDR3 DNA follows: TGTGCCACCAGTGATTTGAATTCAGGGACTAGCTCCTACAATGAGCAGTTCTTC. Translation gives CATSDLNSGTSSYNEQFF.

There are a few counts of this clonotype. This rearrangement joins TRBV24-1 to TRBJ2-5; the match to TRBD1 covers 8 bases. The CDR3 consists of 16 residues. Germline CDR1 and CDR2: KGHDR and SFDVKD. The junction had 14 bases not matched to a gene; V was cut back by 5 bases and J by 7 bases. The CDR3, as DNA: TGTGCCACCAGTGCCGCCGGACAGGGATCTTTGGCGACCCAGTACTTC. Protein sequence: CATSAAGQGSLATQYF.

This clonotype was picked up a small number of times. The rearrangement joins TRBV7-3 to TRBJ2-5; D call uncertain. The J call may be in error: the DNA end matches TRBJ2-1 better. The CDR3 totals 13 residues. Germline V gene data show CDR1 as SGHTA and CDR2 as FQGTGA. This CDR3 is CASSLDWDNEQFF. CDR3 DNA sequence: TGTGCCAGCAGCTTAGACTGGGACAATGAGCAGTTCTTC.

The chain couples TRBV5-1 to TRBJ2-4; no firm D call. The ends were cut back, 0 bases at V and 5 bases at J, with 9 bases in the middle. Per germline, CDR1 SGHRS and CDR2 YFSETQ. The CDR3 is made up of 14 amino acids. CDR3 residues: CASSLDRQQNIQYF. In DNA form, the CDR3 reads TGCGCCAGCAGCTTGGATCGGCAACAAAACATTCAGTACTTC.

The CDR3 region is CSVPSGDQLFF. CDR3 nucleotides: TGCAGCGTCCCCTCAGGGGATCAACTGTTTTTT. The genes are TRBV29-1 and TRBJ1-4; D is perhaps TRBD1 (6 bases). Between the trimmed V and J ends, which lost 6 bases and 12 bases, there was a span of 14 bases. This CDR3 has 11 amino acids. Germline assignment: CDR1 SQVTM and CDR2 ANQGSEA.

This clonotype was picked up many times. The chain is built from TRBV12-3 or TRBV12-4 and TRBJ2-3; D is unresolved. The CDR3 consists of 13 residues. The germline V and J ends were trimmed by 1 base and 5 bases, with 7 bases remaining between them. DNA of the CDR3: TGTGCCAGCAGTTTAGGTTTCCGAGATACGCAGTATTTT. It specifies CASSLGFRDTQYF.

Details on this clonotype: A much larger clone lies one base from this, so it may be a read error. The CDR3 sequence is CASSGGQSILAGNTEAFF. The CDR3 nucleotides read TGTGCCAGCAGCGGGGGACAGAGCATTTTAGCCGGGAACACTGAAGCTTTCTTT. The chain uses TRBV9 and TRBJ1-1; 7 bases line up with TRBD1. V lost 3 bases to trimming and J lost 1 base; unmatched junction nucleotides: 15. The CDR3 length is 18 residues. Germline values: CDR1 SGDLS, CDR2 YYNGEE.

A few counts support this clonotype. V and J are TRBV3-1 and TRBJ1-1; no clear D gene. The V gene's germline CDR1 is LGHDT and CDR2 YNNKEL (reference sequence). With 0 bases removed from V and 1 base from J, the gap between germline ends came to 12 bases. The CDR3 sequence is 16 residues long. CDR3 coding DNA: TGTGCCAGCAGCCAAGAAGTTTGGGGAACGAACACTGAAGCTTTCTTT. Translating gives CASSQEVWGTNTEAFF.

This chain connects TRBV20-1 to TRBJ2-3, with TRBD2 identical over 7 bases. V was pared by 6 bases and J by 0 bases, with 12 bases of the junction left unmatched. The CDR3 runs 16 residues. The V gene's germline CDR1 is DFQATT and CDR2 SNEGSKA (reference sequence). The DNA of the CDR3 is TGCAGTGCCCCGACCCACCTAGCGGAGAGCACAGATACGCAGTATTTT. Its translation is CSAPTHLAESTDTQYF.

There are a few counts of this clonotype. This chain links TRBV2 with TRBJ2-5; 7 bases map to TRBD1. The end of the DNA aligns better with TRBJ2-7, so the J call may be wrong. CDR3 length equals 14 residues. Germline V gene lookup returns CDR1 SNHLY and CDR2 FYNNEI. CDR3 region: CASTRQGFSYEQYF. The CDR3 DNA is TGTGCCAGCACCCGACAGGGATTCTCCTACGAGCAGTACTTC.

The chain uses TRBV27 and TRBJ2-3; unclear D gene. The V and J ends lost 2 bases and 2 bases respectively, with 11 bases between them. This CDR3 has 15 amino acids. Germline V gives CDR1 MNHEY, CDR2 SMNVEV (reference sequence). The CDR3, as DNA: TGTGCCAGCAGTTTAGGGGTCCTACTCACAGATACGCAGTATTTT. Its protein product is CASSLGVLLTDTQYF.

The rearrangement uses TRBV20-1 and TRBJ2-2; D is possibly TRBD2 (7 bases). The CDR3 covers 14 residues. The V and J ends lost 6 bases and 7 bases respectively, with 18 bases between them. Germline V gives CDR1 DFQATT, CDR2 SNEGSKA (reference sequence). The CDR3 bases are TGCAGTGCCCCCGTAGGGGGGGCGGACGGGGAGCTGTTTTTT. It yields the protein CSAPVGGADGELFF.

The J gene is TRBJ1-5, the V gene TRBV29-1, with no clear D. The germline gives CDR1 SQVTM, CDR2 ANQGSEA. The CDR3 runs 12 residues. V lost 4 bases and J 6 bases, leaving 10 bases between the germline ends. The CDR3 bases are TGCAGCGTTGGTGGGTCAAGTCAGCCCCAGCATTTT. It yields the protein CSVGGSSQPQHF.